These T cell receptor beta chains were read from a single sample in a study of shared clonotypes between healthy human individuals. Using immunoSEQ multiplex PCR, the repertoire was profiled, and TCRdb retains in-frame clones only, with some absent. The table shows roughly 2,500,000 clones, with under 95% occurring only once. Sequencing was done on a sample of naive CD4+ T cells from PBMCs. These receptors were obtained from a man between 18 and 29 years old in good health. Some clones in this sample may be carry-over from other donors' samples. Both conserved end residues are part of each CDR3. Fields, in order: D gene, V gene, J gene, CDR3 protein. The D gene is left open where the match is weak.

d_gene: .; v_gene: TRBV7-2; j_gene: TRBJ2-1; CDR3aa: CASSLASSAAYNEQFF
d_gene: .; v_gene: TRBV5-6; j_gene: TRBJ1-1; CDR3aa: CASSLVNTEAFF
d_gene: .; v_gene: TRBV28; j_gene: TRBJ1-1; CDR3aa: CASSLSRLVRAFF
d_gene: .; v_gene: TRBV4-2; j_gene: TRBJ1-5; CDR3aa: CASSQDTTYQPQHF
d_gene: .; v_gene: TRBV7-3; j_gene: TRBJ1-1; CDR3aa: CASSLGGQTNTEAFF
d_gene: .; v_gene: TRBV9; j_gene: TRBJ1-4; CDR3aa: CASSRTGDNEKLFF
d_gene: TRBD1; v_gene: TRBV6-6; j_gene: TRBJ2-7; CDR3aa: CASRRPGQGGNEQYF
d_gene: TRBD2; v_gene: TRBV2; j_gene: TRBJ2-4; CDR3aa: CASSVALAGVGNIQYF
d_gene: .; v_gene: TRBV5-1; j_gene: TRBJ2-6; CDR3aa: CASSLGESSGANVLTF
d_gene: TRBD1; v_gene: TRBV28; j_gene: TRBJ1-1; CDR3aa: CASSFTGGEFDPEAFF
d_gene: TRBD2; v_gene: TRBV11-2; j_gene: TRBJ2-3; CDR3aa: CASSVTSGSVADTQYF
d_gene: .; v_gene: TRBV9; j_gene: TRBJ2-1; CDR3aa: CASSVAGGKYNEQFF
d_gene: TRBD1; v_gene: TRBV28; j_gene: TRBJ1-5; CDR3aa: CASSLAQGRQGHNQPQHF
d_gene: TRBD1; v_gene: TRBV6-1; j_gene: TRBJ1-1; CDR3aa: CASSNRQGVDTEAFF
d_gene: TRBD1; v_gene: TRBV28; j_gene: TRBJ1-2; CDR3aa: CASSLGDRDTGYTF
d_gene: .; v_gene: TRBV18; j_gene: TRBJ2-5; CDR3aa: CASSPRQGRETQYF
d_gene: .; v_gene: TRBV6-5; j_gene: TRBJ2-7; CDR3aa: CASSYWAASYEQYF
d_gene: .; v_gene: TRBV6-5; j_gene: TRBJ1-2; CDR3aa: CASRQAGGGGYTF
d_gene: .; v_gene: TRBV6-6; j_gene: TRBJ1-4; CDR3aa: CASSYSGGKNEKLFF
d_gene: TRBD1; v_gene: TRBV4-1; j_gene: TRBJ2-3; CDR3aa: CASSDSGTGKTDTQYF
d_gene: .; v_gene: TRBV6-5; j_gene: TRBJ2-7; CDR3aa: CASSGGHSYEQYF